The T cell receptor beta chain under discussion was sequenced for a study of CD8 T cells in Susac syndrome. This CDR3 contains 11 residues. Looked up from germline, CDR1 is SQVTM and CDR2 is ANQGSEA. Trimming took off 4 bases at V and 7 bases at J, with 8 bases between the two ends. RNA in amounts of about 0.5 to 1 ug was reverse transcribed with random hexamers. TCRdb ran MiXCR on the immunoSEQ multiplex PCR reads and lists one entry per CDR3 protein. The sample records around 270,000 distinct CDR3 sequences, approximately 91% being singletons. The sequenced sample was CD8+ T cells from PBMCs. The TCR was taken from a human donor with multiple sclerosis. The rearrangement links TRBV29-1 to TRBJ2-1, with D maybe TRBD2 (5 bases). The DNA for the CDR3 is TGCAGCGTTGTACGGGAAAATGAGCAGTTCTTC. This sequence encodes CSVVRENEQFF.